Shown below are 13 T cell receptor beta chains from a single sample sequenced in a study of blood T cell repertoires in COVID-19. TCRdb's table, derived via immunoSEQ multiplex PCR, lists solely in-frame clones and lacks some. The profile covers approximately 110,000 clones, with around 86% appearing a single time and roughly 7.9% taken by the ten largest. The specimen was peripheral blood. These receptors all stem from a man aged 65 to 85 with acute or convalescent COVID-19.

This clone was found once. This sequence joins TRBV5-1 and TRBJ2-2, with 8 bases aligning to TRBD1. The V gene end was trimmed by 6 bases and the J gene end by 3 bases; junction bases not matched to a gene: 10. Per germline, CDR1 SGHRS and CDR2 YFSETQ. CDR3 length: 16 residues. CDR3 protein: CASNRGDRGYTGELFF. The CDR3 DNA follows: TGCGCCAGCAACCGGGGTGACAGGGGATACACCGGGGAGCTGTTTTTT.

The rearrangement uses TRBV30 and TRBJ1-3; D unclear. Germline CDR1 reads GTSNPN; CDR2 reads SVGIG (reference sequence). The germline V and J ends were trimmed by 0 bases and 1 base, with 10 bases remaining between them. This CDR3 is built from 15 residues. The CDR3 nucleotides are TGTGCCTGGAGTGTACGAGGCCGGTCTGGAAACACCATATATTTT. As protein: CAWSVRGRSGNTIYF.

The gene calls are TRBV5-6 and TRBJ2-7; 7 positions agree with TRBD1. Unmatched junction bases numbered 4, after V lost 4 bases and J lost 3 bases. The germline gives CDR1 SGHDT, CDR2 YYEEEE. The CDR3 contains 13 residues. The DNA for the CDR3 is TGTGCCAGCAGCGTAAGACAGGGCTACGAGCAGTACTTC. Protein: CASSVRQGYEQYF.

This rearrangement joins TRBV28 to TRBJ1-6; 8 bases are shared with TRBD1. Germline CDR1 is MDHEN and CDR2 is SYDVKM. CDR3 size: 16 residues. Trimming cost V 7 bases and J 8 bases; bases outside gene matches: 13. CDR3 loop: CASTRTGTNLDSPLHF. CDR3 coding DNA: TGTGCCAGCACCAGGACAGGGACAAATTTGGATTCACCCCTCCACTTT.

J is TRBJ2-3 and V is TRBV18, with D possibly matching TRBD1 (6 bases). Trimming took off 2 bases at V and 1 base at J, with 10 bases between the two ends. The CDR3 extends over 15 amino acids. CDR1 and CDR2 from the germline V gene are KGHSH and LQKENI. CDR3 amino acids: CASSPIRQGTDTQYF. Written as DNA, the CDR3 is TGTGCCAGCTCACCAATCCGACAGGGCACAGATACGCAGTATTTT.

This chain uses TRBV2 with TRBJ2-1; D may be TRBD2 (6 bases). CDR1 and CDR2 (germline): SNHLY, FYNNEI. This CDR3 comprises 13 residues. V lost 6 bases and J lost 7, with 13 bases in between. This chain's CDR3 is CASRKGLANEQFF. The CDR3 DNA reads TGTGCCAGCAGAAAGGGACTCGCGAATGAGCAGTTCTTC.

This sequence joins TRBV19 and TRBJ1-4; D uncertain. In germline, CDR1 is LNHDA, CDR2 SQIVND (reference sequence). The CDR3 is made up of 14 amino acids. V was pared by 6 bases and J by 7 bases, with 15 bases between. The chain's CDR3 is CASRVKAGSEKLFF. The CDR3 nucleotides are TGTGCCAGTAGGGTTAAGGCGGGGAGTGAAAAACTGTTTTTT.

The chain recombines TRBV25-1 with TRBJ2-1; 12 bases are shared with TRBD2. The junction had 4 bases not matched to a gene; V was cut back by 6 bases and J by 4 bases. From germline, CDR1 is MGHDK and CDR2 SYGVNS. The CDR3 loop spans 15 amino acids. The CDR3 nucleotides read TGTGCCAGCAGGGCGGGACTAGCGGGTTACAATGAGCAGTTCTTC. Amino acids: CASRAGLAGYNEQFF.

The chain links TRBV29-1 to TRBJ2-3; D is unclear. CDR1 is SQVTM and CDR2 is ANQGSEA in the germline V gene. The V and J ends lost 7 bases and 0 bases respectively, with 14 bases between them. This CDR3 contains 14 residues. CDR3 protein: CSGVRVISTDTQYF. CDR3 in DNA: TGCAGCGGTGTTCGGGTTATCAGCACAGATACGCAGTATTTT.

The genes are TRBV28 and TRBJ1-5; unclear D gene. The V gene's germline CDR1 is MDHEN and CDR2 SYDVKM. The CDR3 is made up of 15 amino acids. V lost 1 base and J 4 bases, leaving 11 bases between the germline ends. In DNA, the CDR3 is TGTGCCAGCAGTTTATCCGGTCCCGATAATCAGCCCCAGCATTTT. This sequence encodes CASSLSGPDNQPQHF.

This clone has more than one count but fewer than ten. The CDR3 here is CSAEGRISAFF. The CDR3 nucleotides read TGCAGTGCTGAAGGCAGGATTAGTGCTTTCTTT. The chain is built from TRBV20-1 and TRBJ1-1, with no clear D. Germline assignment: CDR1 DFQATT and CDR2 SNEGSKA (reference sequence). The CDR3 covers 11 residues. Deletions cut 5 bases from V and 11 bases from J, with 15 bases between.

The V and J genes are TRBV5-4 and TRBJ2-5, with a weak D call TRBD2 (6 bases). The CDR3 runs 16 residues. Trimming pared 1 base from V and 5 bases from J, leaving 18 bases between. Per germline, CDR1 SGHNT and CDR2 YYREEE (reference sequence). This chain's CDR3 is CASSLSVAGGWETQYF. The DNA for the CDR3 is TGTGCCAGCAGCTTGTCGGTTGCCGGGGGTTGGGAGACCCAGTACTTC.

J is TRBJ2-7 and V is TRBV6-5; D is perhaps TRBD2 (6 bases). Germline V gene data show CDR1 as MNHEY and CDR2 as SVGAGI. The CDR3 contains 14 residues. The V end was cut by 0 bases, the J end by 5 bases, with 11 bases between. CDR3 coding DNA: TGTGCCAGCAGTTACTCGATGGAGGGTCACGAGCAGTACTTC. Translation: CASSYSMEGHEQYF.